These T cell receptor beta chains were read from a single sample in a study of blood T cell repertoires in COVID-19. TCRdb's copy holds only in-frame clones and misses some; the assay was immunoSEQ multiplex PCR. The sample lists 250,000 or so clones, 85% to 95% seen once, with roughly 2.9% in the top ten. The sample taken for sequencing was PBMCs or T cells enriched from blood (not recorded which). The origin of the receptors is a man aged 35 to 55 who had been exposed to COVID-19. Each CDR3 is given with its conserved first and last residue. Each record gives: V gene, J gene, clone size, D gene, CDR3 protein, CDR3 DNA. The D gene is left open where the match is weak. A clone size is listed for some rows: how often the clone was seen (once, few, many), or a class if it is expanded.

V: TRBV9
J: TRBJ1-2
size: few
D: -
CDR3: CASSGQVGGQINYGYTF
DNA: TGTGCCAGCAGCGGTCAGGTAGGAGGGCAGATCAACTATGGCTACACCTTC

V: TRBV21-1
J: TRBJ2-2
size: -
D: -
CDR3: CASSKGQGFGTGELFF
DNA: TGTGCCAGCAGCAAGGGGCAGGGGTTCGGCACCGGGGAGCTGTTTTTT

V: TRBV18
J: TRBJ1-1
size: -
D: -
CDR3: CASSIQNLNTEAFF
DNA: TGTGCCAGCTCAATACAGAATCTGAACACTGAAGCTTTCTTT

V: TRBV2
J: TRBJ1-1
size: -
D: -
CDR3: CASRPRVGLNTEAFF
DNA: TGTGCCAGCAGGCCCAGAGTGGGCTTGAACACTGAAGCTTTCTTT

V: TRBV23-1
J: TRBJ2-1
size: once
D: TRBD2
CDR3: CASPLGLADNEQFF
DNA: TGCGCCAGCCCATTAGGCCTAGCGGACAATGAGCAGTTCTTC

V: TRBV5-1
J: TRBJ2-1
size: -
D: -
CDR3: CASKRGLAPSYNEQFF
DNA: TGCGCCAGCAAACGGGGACTGGCGCCGTCCTACAATGAGCAGTTCTTC

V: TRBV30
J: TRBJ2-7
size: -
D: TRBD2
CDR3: CAWSPGLASHREQYF
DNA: TGTGCCTGGAGTCCAGGACTAGCGTCCCACCGCGAGCAGTACTTC

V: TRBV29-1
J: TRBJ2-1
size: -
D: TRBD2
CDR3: CSAPGGAGGWNEQFF
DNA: TGCAGCGCGCCCGGGGGAGCGGGAGGTTGGAATGAGCAGTTCTTC

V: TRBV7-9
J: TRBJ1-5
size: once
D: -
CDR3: CASSLSGNSNQPQHF
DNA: TGTGCCAGCAGCTTATCGGGGAATAGCAATCAGCCCCAGCATTTT

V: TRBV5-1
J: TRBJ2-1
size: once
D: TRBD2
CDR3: CASLREGPYNEQFF
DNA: TGCGCCAGCCTTCGGGAGGGCCCCTACAATGAGCAGTTCTTC

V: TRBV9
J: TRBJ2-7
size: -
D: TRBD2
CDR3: CASSVEPTGGPYEQYF
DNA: TGTGCCAGCAGCGTAGAACCCACGGGGGGGCCCTACGAGCAGTACTTC

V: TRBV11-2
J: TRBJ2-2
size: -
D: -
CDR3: CASTGAPGKKLFF
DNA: TGTGCCAGCACTGGGGCTCCTGGCAAAAAGCTGTTTTTT

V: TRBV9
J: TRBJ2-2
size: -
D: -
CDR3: CASSVGGSVVLRELFF
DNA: TGTGCCAGCAGCGTAGGAGGGAGCGTCGTTTTAAGGGAGCTGTTTTTT

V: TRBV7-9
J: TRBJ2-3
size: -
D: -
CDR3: CASSLAGGGSDTQYF
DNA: TGTGCCAGCAGCTTAGCGGGCGGAGGTTCAGATACGCAGTATTTT

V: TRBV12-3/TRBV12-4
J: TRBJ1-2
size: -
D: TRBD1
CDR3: CASSLQGAPGYTF
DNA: TGTGCCAGCAGTTTACAGGGGGCGCCGGGCTACACCTTC

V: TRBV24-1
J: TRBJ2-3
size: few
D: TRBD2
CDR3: CATSDRTSGRVHTQYF
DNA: TGTGCCACCAGTGATCGGACTAGCGGGAGGGTACATACGCAGTATTTT

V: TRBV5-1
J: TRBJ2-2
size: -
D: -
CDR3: CASSLVSLIQGPNTGELFF
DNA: TGCGCCAGCAGCTTGGTATCGTTGATCCAGGGCCCCAACACCGGGGAGCTGTTTTTT

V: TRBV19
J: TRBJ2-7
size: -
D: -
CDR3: CASSAEYEQYF
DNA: TGTGCCAGTAGTGCGGAATACGAGCAGTACTTC

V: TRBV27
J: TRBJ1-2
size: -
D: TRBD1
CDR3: CASTSRLRDRANYGYTF
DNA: TGTGCCAGCACATCGAGGCTTCGGGACAGAGCTAACTATGGCTACACCTTC

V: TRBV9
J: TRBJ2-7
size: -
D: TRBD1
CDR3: CASSPGQGDQEQYF
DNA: TGTGCCAGCTCGCCGGGACAGGGGGACCAGGAGCAGTACTTC

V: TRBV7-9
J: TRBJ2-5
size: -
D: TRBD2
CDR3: CASSFGLAGEWGETQYF
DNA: TGTGCCAGCAGCTTCGGACTAGCGGGCGAATGGGGAGAGACCCAGTACTTC

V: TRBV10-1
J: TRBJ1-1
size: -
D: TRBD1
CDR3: CASSEGDSVNTEAFF
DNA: TGCGCCAGCAGTGAAGGGGACAGCGTGAACACTGAAGCTTTCTTT

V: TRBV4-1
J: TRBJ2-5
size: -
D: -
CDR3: CASSQLPSRETQYF
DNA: TGCGCCAGCAGCCAGTTGCCTAGTCGGGAGACCCAGTACTTC

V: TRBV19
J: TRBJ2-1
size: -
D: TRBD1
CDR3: CASSMTRGRWGSSYNEQFF
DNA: TGTGCCAGTAGTATGACCAGGGGGCGGTGGGGTAGCTCCTACAATGAGCAGTTCTTC

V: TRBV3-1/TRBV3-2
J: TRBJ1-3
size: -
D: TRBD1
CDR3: CASSQVTGTGSSSGNTIYF
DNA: TGTGCCAGCAGCCAAGTTACAGGGACAGGGTCAAGCTCTGGAAACACCATATATTTT

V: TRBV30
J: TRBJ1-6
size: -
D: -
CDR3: CAWSGKGNYNSPLHF
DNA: TGTGCCTGGAGTGGTAAGGGGAATTATAATTCACCCCTCCACTTT

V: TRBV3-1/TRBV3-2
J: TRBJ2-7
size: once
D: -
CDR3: CASSRQGRRTYEQYF
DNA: TGTGCCAGCAGCCGCCAGGGGCGCCGAACCTACGAGCAGTACTTC

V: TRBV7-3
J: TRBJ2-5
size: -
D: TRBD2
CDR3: CASSLGGSRETQYF
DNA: TGTGCCAGCAGTCTTGGCGGGAGCAGGGAGACCCAGTACTTC

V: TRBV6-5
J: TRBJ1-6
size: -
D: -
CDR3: CASLEVVNSPLHF
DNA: TGTGCCAGCCTGGAGGTAGTTAATTCACCCCTCCACTTT

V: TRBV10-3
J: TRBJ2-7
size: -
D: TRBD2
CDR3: CAINGGSSYEQYF
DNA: TGTGCCATCAATGGCGGGAGCTCCTACGAGCAGTACTTC

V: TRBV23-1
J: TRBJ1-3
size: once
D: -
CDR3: CASSQSIGSGSKNTIYF
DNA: TGCGCCAGCAGTCAATCGATCGGTTCAGGGTCCAAAAACACCATATATTTT

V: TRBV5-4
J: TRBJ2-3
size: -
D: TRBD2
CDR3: CASSFRLAGATDTQYF
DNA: TGTGCCAGCAGCTTTAGGCTAGCGGGAGCAACAGATACGCAGTATTTT

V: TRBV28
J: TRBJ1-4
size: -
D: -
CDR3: CASRRRGSYNEKLFF
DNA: TGTGCCAGCAGAAGGAGGGGTTCCTATAATGAAAAACTGTTTTTT

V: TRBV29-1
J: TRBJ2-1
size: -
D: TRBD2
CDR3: CSVFWTSILPLSNEQFF
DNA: TGCAGCGTTTTCTGGACTAGCATTTTACCGCTCTCAAATGAGCAGTTCTTC

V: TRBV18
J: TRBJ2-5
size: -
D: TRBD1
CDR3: CASSQVPSTGGRETQYF
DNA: TGTGCCAGCTCACAAGTACCGTCGACAGGGGGTCGGGAGACCCAGTACTTC

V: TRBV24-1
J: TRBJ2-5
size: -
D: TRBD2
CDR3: CATSVAWEGQETQYF
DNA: TGTGCCACCTCGGTTGCCTGGGAGGGCCAAGAGACCCAGTACTTC

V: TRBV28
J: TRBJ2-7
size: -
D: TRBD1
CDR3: CASSLFRTGIYEQYF
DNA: TGTGCCAGCAGTTTATTTCGGACAGGGATCTACGAGCAGTACTTC

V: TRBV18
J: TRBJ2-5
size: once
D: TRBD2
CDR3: CASSPSGTIQETQYF
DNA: TGTGCCAGCTCACCCTCCGGGACTATACAAGAGACCCAGTACTTC

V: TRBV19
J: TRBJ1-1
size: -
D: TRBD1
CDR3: CASSSDRGAEAFF
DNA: TGTGCCAGTAGTTCCGACAGGGGTGCTGAAGCTTTCTTT

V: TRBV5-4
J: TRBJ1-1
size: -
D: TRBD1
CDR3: CASSTRDRGWNTEAFF
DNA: TGTGCCAGCAGCACCCGGGACAGGGGTTGGAACACTGAAGCTTTCTTT

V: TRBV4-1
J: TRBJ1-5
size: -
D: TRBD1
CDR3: CASSQRPGQGYQPQHF
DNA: TGCGCCAGCAGCCAGAGACCGGGACAGGGATATCAGCCCCAGCATTTT

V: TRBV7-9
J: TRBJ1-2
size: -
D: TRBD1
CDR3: CASSLVRDRINYGYTF
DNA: TGTGCCAGCAGCTTAGTTCGGGACAGGATTAACTATGGCTACACCTTC

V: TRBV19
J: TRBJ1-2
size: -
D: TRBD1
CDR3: CASTGDRGNYGYTF
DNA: TGTGCCAGTACCGGGGACAGGGGGAACTATGGCTACACCTTC

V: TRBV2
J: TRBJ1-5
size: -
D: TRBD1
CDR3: CASSESGTAYSNQPQHF
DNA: TGTGCCAGCAGTGAGTCCGGGACAGCTTATAGCAATCAGCCCCAGCATTTT

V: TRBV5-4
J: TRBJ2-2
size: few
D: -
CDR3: CASSLGLANTGELFF
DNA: TGTGCCAGCAGCTTGGGACTAGCGAACACCGGGGAGCTGTTTTTT

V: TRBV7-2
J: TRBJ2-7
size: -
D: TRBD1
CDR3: CASSKGTAGEQYF
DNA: TGTGCCAGCAGCAAAGGGACAGCCGGCGAGCAGTACTTC

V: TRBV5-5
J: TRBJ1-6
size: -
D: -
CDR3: CASSLDRGTQSSYNSPLHF
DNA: TGTGCCAGCAGCTTGGATAGGGGAACGCAAAGCTCCTATAATTCACCCCTCCACTTT

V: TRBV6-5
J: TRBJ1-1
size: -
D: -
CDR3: CASSFALPDSEAFF
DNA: TGTGCCAGCAGTTTTGCACTACCGGACTCTGAAGCTTTCTTT